This T cell receptor beta chain stems from a study of long-term antiretroviral therapy in people with HIV. V lost 1 base and J 6 bases, leaving 16 bases between the germline ends. CDR3 length: 16 amino acids. Germline V lookup: CDR1 SGHVS, CDR2 FQNEAQ. Samples were assayed with immunoSEQ v3.0 at survey level. Clones were sequenced by immunoSEQ multiplex PCR, and TCRdb holds only the in-frame ones, with some missing. The profile shows 20,000 to 25,000 clones, 81% of them singletons. About this clone: Its antigen is undetermined.

Study-level results: Blood collection from about 2003 to 2017 possibly occurred under older ART regimens.

This chain joins TRBV7-8 and TRBJ2-1; tentative D call: TRBD1 (5 bases). The sample here was unsorted PBMCs, taken 1.5 years after starting antiretroviral therapy. This clonotype originated in a man younger than 45 with HIV. CDR3 region: CASSLGGPALGNEQFF. Written as DNA, the CDR3 is TGTGCCAGCAGCTTAGGGGGCCCAGCCCTGGGCAATGAGCAGTTCTTC.